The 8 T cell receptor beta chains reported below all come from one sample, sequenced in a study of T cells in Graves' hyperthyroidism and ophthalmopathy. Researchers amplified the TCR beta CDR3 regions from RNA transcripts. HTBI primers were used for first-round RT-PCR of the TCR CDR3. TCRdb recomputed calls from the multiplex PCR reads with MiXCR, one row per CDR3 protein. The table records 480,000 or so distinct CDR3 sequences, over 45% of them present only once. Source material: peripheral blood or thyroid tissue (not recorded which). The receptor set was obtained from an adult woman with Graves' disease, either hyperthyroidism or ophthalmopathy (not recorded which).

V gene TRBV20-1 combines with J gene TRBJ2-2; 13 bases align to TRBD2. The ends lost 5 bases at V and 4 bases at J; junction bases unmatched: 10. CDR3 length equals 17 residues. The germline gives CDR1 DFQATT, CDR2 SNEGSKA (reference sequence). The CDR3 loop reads CSAHSGLAGMSTGELFF. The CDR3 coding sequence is TGCAGTGCTCACTCGGGACTAGCGGGAATGAGCACCGGGGAGCTGTTTTTT.

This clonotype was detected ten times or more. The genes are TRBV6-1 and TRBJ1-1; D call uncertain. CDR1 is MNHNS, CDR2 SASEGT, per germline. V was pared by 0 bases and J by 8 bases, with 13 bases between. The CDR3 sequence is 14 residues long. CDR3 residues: CASSEALSGREAFF. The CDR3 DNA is TGTGCCAGCAGTGAAGCGTTAAGCGGAAGGGAAGCTTTCTTT.

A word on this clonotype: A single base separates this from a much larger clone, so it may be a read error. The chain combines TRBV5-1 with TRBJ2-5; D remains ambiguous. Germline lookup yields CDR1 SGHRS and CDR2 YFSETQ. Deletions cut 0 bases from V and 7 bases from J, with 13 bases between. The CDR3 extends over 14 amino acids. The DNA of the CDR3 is TGCGCCAGCAGCTTGGGGGTGGGATCAGGGACCCAGTACTTC. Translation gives CASSLGVGSGTQYF.

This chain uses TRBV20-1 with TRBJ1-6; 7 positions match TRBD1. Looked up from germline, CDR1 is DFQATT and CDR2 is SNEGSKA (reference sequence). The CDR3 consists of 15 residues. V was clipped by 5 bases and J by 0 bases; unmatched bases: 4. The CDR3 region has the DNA TGCAGTGCTGGGGGGGACAGCTCCTATAATTCACCCCTCCACTTT. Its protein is CSAGGDSSYNSPLHF.

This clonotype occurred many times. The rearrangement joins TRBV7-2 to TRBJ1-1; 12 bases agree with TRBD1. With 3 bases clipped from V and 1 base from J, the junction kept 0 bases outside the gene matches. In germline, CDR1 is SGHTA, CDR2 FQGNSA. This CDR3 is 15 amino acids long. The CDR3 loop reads CASSLGQGANTEAFF. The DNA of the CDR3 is TGTGCCAGCAGCTTGGGACAGGGGGCGAACACTGAAGCTTTCTTT.

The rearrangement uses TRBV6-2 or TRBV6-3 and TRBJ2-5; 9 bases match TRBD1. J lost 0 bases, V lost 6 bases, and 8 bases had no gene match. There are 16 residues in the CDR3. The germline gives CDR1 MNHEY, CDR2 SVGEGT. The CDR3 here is CASSPGTGSHQETQYF. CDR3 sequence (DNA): TGTGCCAGCAGCCCGGGGACAGGGTCCCACCAAGAGACCCAGTACTTC.

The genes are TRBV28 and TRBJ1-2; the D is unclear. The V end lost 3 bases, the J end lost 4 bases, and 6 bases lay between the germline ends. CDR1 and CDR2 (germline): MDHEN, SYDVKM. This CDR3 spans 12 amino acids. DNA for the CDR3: TGTGCCAGCAGTTTTATTGGCTATGGCTACACCTTC. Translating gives CASSFIGYGYTF.

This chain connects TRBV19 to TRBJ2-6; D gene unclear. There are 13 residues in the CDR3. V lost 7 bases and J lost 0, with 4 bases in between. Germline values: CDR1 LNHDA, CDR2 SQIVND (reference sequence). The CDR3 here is CASMPSGANVLTF. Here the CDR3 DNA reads TGTGCCAGTATGCCCTCTGGGGCCAACGTCCTGACTTTC.